These 8 T cell receptor beta chains share one sample of origin, sequenced in a study of cytotoxic CD8 clonotypes in ibrutinib-treated CLL. TCRdb keeps only in-frame clones here, not all; method: immunoSEQ multiplex PCR. The sample carries 200,000 to 250,000 clones, around 75% recorded once. The sample here was PBMCs, taken after 12 months of ibrutinib treatment. The receptors stem from a human donor with chronic lymphocytic leukemia.

This chain joins TRBV5-1 and TRBJ1-1; D not resolved. Germline CDR1 and CDR2: SGHRS and YFSETQ. Trimming cost V 0 bases and J 1 base, with 4 bases left between them. The CDR3 has 13 amino acids. CDR3 sequence: CASSLVSNTEAFF. In DNA, the CDR3 is TGCGCCAGCAGCTTGGTCTCGAACACTGAAGCTTTCTTT.

The CDR3 protein is CASSYQQQAQHF. In DNA form, the CDR3 reads TGTGCCAGCAGTTACCAACAGCAGGCCCAGCATTTT. V usage is TRBV6-6 and J usage is TRBJ1-5; no clear D. Looked up from germline, CDR1 is MNHNY and CDR2 is SVGAGI (reference sequence). This CDR3 has 12 residues. Trimming stripped 2 bases from V and 11 bases from J, with 10 bases between.

This chain links TRBV27 with TRBJ2-7; 10 bases are shared with TRBD1. Germline-derived CDR1 and CDR2 are MNHEY and SMNVEV (reference sequence). V gave up 5 bases and J gave up 7 bases; unmatched junction bases: 5. The CDR3 extends over 13 amino acids. CDR3 nucleotides: TGTGCCAGCAGTGGGGACAGGGGAAATGAGCAGTACTTC. Residues: CASSGDRGNEQYF.

The V and J genes are TRBV7-2 and TRBJ1-5; D may be TRBD1 (6 bases). The CDR3 contains 13 residues. Germline V CDR1 and CDR2: SGHTA, FQGNSA. Trimming left V 5 bases short and J 6 bases short, with 11 bases between. Here the CDR3 DNA reads TGTGCCAGCAGCCTGGACAGATTTCAGCCCCAGCATTTT. Its translation: CASSLDRFQPQHF.

The chain couples TRBV27 to TRBJ1-5; D may be TRBD1 (5 bases). V lost 5 bases and J 1 base, leaving 6 bases between the germline ends. Germline V CDR1 and CDR2: MNHEY, SMNVEV (reference sequence). The CDR3 length is 13 residues. In nucleotides, the CDR3 is TGTGCCAGCAGTCGACAGAGCAATCAGCCCCAGCATTTT. As protein: CASSRQSNQPQHF.

This rearrangement joins TRBV30 to TRBJ2-7; D gene ambiguous. Germline V CDR1 and CDR2: GTSNPN, SVGIG (reference sequence). The CDR3 totals 12 residues. Trimming shortened V by 2 bases and J by 2 bases, and 7 bases separated the two germline ends. Here the CDR3 DNA reads TGTGCCTGGAGTCAATGGACCTACGAGCAGTACTTC. It encodes CAWSQWTYEQYF.

This rearrangement joins TRBV7-2 to TRBJ1-2; maybe TRBD1 (5 bases). The length of the CDR3 is 16 residues. V was cut by 2 bases and J by 2 bases, with 15 bases left in between. CDR1 SGHTA and CDR2 FQGNSA come from the germline V gene. DNA for the CDR3: TGTGCCAGCAGCTTATTCGGGGCGCGGGAGAACTATGGCTACACCTTC. It yields the protein CASSLFGARENYGYTF.

The V and J genes are TRBV6-5 and TRBJ1-5; no reliable D call. The CDR3 is 14 residues long. Germline V gene lookup returns CDR1 MNHEY and CDR2 SVGAGI. Trimming stripped 5 bases from V and 2 bases from J, with 10 bases between. CDR3 protein: CASSLSSGNQPQHF. The CDR3 bases are TGTGCCAGCAGTCTCTCCTCAGGCAATCAGCCCCAGCATTTT.